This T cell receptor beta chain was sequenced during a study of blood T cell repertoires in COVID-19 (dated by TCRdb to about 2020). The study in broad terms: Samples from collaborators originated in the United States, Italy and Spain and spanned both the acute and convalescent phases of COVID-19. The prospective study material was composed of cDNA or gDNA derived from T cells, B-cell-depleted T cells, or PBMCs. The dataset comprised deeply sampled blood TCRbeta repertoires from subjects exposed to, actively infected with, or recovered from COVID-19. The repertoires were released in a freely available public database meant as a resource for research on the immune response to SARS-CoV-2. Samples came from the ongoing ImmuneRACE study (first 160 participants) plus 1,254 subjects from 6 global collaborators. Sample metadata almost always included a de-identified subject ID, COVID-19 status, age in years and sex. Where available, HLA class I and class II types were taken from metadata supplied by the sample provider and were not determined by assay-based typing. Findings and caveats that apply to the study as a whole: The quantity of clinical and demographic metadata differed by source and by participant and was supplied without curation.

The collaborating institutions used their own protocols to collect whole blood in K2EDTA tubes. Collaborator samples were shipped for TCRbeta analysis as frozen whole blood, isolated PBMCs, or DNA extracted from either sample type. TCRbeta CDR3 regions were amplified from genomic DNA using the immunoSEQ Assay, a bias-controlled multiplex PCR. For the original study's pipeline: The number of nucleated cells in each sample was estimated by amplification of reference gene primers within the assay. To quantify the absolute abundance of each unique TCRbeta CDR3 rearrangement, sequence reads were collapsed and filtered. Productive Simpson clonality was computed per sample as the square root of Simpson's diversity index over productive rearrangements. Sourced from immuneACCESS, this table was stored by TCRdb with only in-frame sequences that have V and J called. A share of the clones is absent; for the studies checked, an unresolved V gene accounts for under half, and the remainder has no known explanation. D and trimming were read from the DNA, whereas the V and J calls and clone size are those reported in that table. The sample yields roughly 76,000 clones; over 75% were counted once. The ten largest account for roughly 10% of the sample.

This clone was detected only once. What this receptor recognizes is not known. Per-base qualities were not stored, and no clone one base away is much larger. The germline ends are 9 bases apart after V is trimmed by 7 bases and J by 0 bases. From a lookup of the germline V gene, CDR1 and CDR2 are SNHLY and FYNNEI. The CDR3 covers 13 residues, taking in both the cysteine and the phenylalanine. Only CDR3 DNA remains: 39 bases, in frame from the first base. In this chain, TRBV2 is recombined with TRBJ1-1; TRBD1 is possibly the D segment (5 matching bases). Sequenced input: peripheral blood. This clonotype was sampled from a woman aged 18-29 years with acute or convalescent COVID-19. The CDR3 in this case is CASMGGVNTEAFF. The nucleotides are TGTGCCAGCATGGGGGGAGTGAACACTGAAGCTTTCTTT.